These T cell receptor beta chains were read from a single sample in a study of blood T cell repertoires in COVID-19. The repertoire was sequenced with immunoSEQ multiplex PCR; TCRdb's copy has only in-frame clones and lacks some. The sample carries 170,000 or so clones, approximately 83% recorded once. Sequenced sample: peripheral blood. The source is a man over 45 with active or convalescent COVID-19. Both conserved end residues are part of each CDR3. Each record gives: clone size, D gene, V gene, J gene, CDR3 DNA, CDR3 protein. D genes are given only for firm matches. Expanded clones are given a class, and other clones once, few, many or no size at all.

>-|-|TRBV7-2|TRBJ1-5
TGTGCCAGCAGCCCCCGACAGTTTGGCAATCAGCCCCAGCATTTT
CASSPRQFGNQPQHF
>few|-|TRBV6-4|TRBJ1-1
TGTGCCAGCAGTGACACTGACTCGAACACTGAAGCTTTCTTT
CASSDTDSNTEAFF
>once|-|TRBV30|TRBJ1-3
TGTGCCTGGAGTGTTGGCCTCTCTGGAAACACCATATATTTT
CAWSVGLSGNTIYF
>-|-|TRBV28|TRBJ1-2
TGTGCCAGCAGTTTTGAGAGGTGGGGGCGTGGCTATGGCTACACCTTC
CASSFERWGRGYGYTF
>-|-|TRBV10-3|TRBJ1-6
TGTGCCATCAGTGAGGGGAGCTCCTATAATTCACCCCTCCACTTT
CAISEGSSYNSPLHF
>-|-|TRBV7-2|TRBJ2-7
TGTGCCAGCAGCTTAGATTTAGAAAGCTCCTACGAGCAGTACTTC
CASSLDLESSYEQYF
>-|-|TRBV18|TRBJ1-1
TGTGCCAGCTCACCACCCCGGTCCATGAACACTGAAGCTTTCTTT
CASSPPRSMNTEAFF
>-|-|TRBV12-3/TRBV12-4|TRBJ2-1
TGTGCCAGCAGTACCGTTTCCGGTGAGCAGTTCTTC
CASSTVSGEQFF
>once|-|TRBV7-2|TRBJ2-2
TGTGCCAGCAGCCTCCCCACCGGGGAGCTGTTTTTT
CASSLPTGELFF
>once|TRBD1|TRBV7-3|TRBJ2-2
TGTGCCAGCAGCCCCGCTGGGACAGGGGGGTCTCCGAACACCGGGGAGCTGTTTTTT
CASSPAGTGGSPNTGELFF
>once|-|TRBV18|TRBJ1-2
TGTGCCAGCTCACCACCCATCAACAGGGCGGTTGACTATGGCTACACCTTC
CASSPPINRAVDYGYTF
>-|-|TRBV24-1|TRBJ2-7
TGTGCCACCAGCTCAAACTCCTACTACGAGCAGTACTTC
CATSSNSYYEQYF
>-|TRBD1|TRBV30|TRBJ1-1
TGTGCCTGCTTCAGGGACAGGGGACTCATGAACACTGAAGCTTTCTTT
CACFRDRGLMNTEAFF
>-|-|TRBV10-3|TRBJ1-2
TGTGCCATCAGTGAGACCATAGACTATGGCTACACCTTC
CAISETIDYGYTF
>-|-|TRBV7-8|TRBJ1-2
TGTGCCAGCAGCCTACAGGGATATGGCTACACCTTC
CASSLQGYGYTF
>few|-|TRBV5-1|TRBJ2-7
TGCGCCAGCAGCCAGACAGGCGACCTTTCCTACGAGCAGTACTTC
CASSQTGDLSYEQYF
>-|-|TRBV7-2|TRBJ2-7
TGTGCCAGCAGCCCCCAACAGGGACCCTCCTACGAGCAGTACTTC
CASSPQQGPSYEQYF
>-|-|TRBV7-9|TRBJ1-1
TGTGCCAGCAGCTTTCAGAGTGGGGCCGGAACTGAAGCTTTCTTT
CASSFQSGAGTEAFF
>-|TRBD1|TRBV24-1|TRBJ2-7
TGTGCCACCAGTGTGGCACAGGGGGCGGCGAGGGTCGAGCAGTACTTC
CATSVAQGAARVEQYF
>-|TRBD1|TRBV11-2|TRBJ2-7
TGTGCCAGCAACCCGGGTCCGGGACAGGGTATCTACGAGCAGTACTTC
CASNPGPGQGIYEQYF
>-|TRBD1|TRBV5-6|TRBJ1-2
TGTGCCAGCAGCTTGGTGGACAGGGCCGACTATGGCTACACCTTC
CASSLVDRADYGYTF
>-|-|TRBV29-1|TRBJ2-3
TGCAGCGTTGGGACATCGGCTAGCACAGATACGCAGTATTTT
CSVGTSASTDTQYF
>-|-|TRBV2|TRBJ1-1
TGTGCCAGCAGTGTCTCGGGGGATGCCCCCCTAGCTTTCTTT
CASSVSGDAPLAFF
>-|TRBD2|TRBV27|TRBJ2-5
TGTGCCAGCAGTCCCCGGGGACTAGCGGGAGGAGAGACCCAGTACTTC
CASSPRGLAGGETQYF
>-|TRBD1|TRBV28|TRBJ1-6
TGTGCCAGCAGTTTGCCCAGGGGGAACTCACCCCTCCACTTT
CASSLPRGNSPLHF
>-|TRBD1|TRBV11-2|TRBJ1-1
TGTGCCAGCAGCACAGGGGGGGGAGGAGCCGCGATGAGGACTGAAGCTTTCTTT
CASSTGGGGAAMRTEAFF
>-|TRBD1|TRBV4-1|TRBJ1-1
TGCGCCAGCAGCCAAATACAGGGGTCGGACACTGAAGCTTTCTTT
CASSQIQGSDTEAFF
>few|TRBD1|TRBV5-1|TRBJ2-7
TGCGCCAGCACCGGGACAGGGGAAATCGAGCAGTACTTC
CASTGTGEIEQYF
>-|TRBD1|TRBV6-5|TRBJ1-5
TGTGCCAGCAGAGCAGGGGGCGGGCCCCAGCATTTT
CASRAGGGPQHF
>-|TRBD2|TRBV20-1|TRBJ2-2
TGCAGTGCTAGTACTAGCGGGAGGGCTAACACCGGGGAGCTGTTTTTT
CSASTSGRANTGELFF
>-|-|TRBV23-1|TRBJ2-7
TGCGCCAGCAGTCAATCGAGGCGTGGCAGAAATTACGAGCAGTACTTC
CASSQSRRGRNYEQYF
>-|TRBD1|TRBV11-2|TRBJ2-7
TGTGCCAGCAGCTTAGGGGGGACAGGGGGCAAATACGAGCAGTACTTC
CASSLGGTGGKYEQYF
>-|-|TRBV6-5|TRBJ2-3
TGTGGGTGGAGGGGATTGAGAGATACGCAGTATTTT
CGWRGLRDTQYF
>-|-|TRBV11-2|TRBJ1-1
TGTGCCAGCAGCTTAGATCCCGGGGGGACTGAAGCTTTCTTT
CASSLDPGGTEAFF
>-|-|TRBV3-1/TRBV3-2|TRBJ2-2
TGTGCCAGCAGTCCTGTAGCGGTTGGGCTCGCCGGGGAGCTGTTTTTT
CASSPVAVGLAGELFF
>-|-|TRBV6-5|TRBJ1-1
TGTGCCAGCAGTACCGACAGCCCGAGGTGGACTGAAGCTTTCTTT
CASSTDSPRWTEAFF
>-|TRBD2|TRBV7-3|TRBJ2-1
TGTGCCAGCACCCAACGTGGCGGGAGCTCCTACAATGAGCAGTTCTTC
CASTQRGGSSYNEQFF
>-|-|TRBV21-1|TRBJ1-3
TGTGCCAGCACCATACATGTCTCTGGAAACACCATATATTTT
CASTIHVSGNTIYF
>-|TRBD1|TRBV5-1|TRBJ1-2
TGCGCCAGCAGCTTCGACGGGACAGCATCAGGCTACACCTTC
CASSFDGTASGYTF
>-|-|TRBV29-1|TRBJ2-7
TGCAGCGTCCTCACGAGGCCATCGGAGGGTTACGAGCAGTACTTC
CSVLTRPSEGYEQYF
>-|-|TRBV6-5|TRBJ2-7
TGTGCCACATGGGGTCAGGGGTCAGGCGAGCAGTACTTC
CATWGQGSGEQYF
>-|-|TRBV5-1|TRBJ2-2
TGCGCCAGCAGCTACTTTAGGGGCTCGACCGGGGAGCTGTTTTTT
CASSYFRGSTGELFF
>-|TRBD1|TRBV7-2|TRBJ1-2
TGTGCCAGCAGCTTATCACCAGGGGGCAACTATGGCTACACCTTC
CASSLSPGGNYGYTF
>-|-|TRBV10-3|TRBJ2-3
TGTGCCATCAGTGAGACCTCAGGGGCAGATACGCAGTATTTT
CAISETSGADTQYF
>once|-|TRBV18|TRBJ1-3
TGTGCCAGCTCACCAGAGAGCTCTGGAAACACCATATATTTT
CASSPESSGNTIYF
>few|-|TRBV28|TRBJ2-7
TGTGCCAGCAGTTCCGGGAGTATGACATACGAGCAGTACTTC
CASSSGSMTYEQYF
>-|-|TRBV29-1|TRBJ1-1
TGCAGCGTGGTGGTAGTAGACACTGAAGCTTTCTTT
CSVVVVDTEAFF